Below are 21 T cell receptor beta chains sequenced from a single sample in a study of vaccination effects on CD4 cells after COVID-19. After expansion with viral peptide pools in the ViraFEST assay, antigen-specific CD4+ T cells were sequenced. On roughly day 9 of culture, CD4+ T cells were separated out. Every participant took two doses of the BNT162b2 or mRNA-1273 vaccine. Antigen specificity for these receptors is unknown. TCRdb's copy holds only in-frame clones and misses some; the assay was immunoSEQ multiplex PCR. Of tens of thousands of clones listed, 74% are singletons. Sequences were derived from CD4+ T cells from PBMCs cultured with HCoV-OC43 spike peptides, sampled after COVID-19 vaccination. The subset: HCoV-OC43 spike overlapping peptide pool stimulation. These receptors originate from a human donor who received a COVID-19 vaccine.

This clone was seen a handful of times. The rearrangement uses TRBV29-1 and TRBJ1-4; D might be TRBD1 (6 bases). The length of the CDR3 is 12 residues. V lost 6 bases to trimming and J lost 1 base, with 6 bases between them. Germline-derived CDR1 and CDR2 are SQVTM and ANQGSEA. CDR3 coding DNA: TGCAGCGTGGGACAAACTAATGAAAAACTGTTTTTT. Residues: CSVGQTNEKLFF.

This rearrangement joins TRBV10-3 to TRBJ1-2; D might be TRBD1 (5 bases). Germline V lookup: CDR1 ENHRY, CDR2 SYGVKD. With 2 bases removed from V and 1 base from J, the gap between germline ends came to 8 bases. There are 14 residues in the CDR3. The CDR3 sequence: CAISERGINYGYTF. CDR3 sequence (DNA): TGTGCCATCAGTGAGCGGGGGATTAACTATGGCTACACCTTC.

The chain employs TRBV7-2 and TRBJ2-1, with D tentatively TRBD1 or TRBD2 (6 bases each). Trimming cost V 8 bases and J 3 bases, with 14 bases left between them. The CDR3 is made up of 14 amino acids. Germline V gene data show CDR1 as SGHTA and CDR2 as FQGNSA. CDR3 coding DNA: TGTGCCAGCGCTAGGGGGGAGAGCTACAATGAGCAGTTCTTC. This codes for CASARGESYNEQFF.

The chain links TRBV7-7 to TRBJ1-3; no clear D. In germline, CDR1 is SSHAT, CDR2 FNYEAQ (reference sequence). With 5 bases removed from V and 7 bases from J, the gap between germline ends came to 12 bases. CDR3 size: 13 residues. The CDR3 DNA reads as TGTGCCAGCAGCCCGGCGGACGGGAACACCATATATTTT. Protein sequence: CASSPADGNTIYF.

J is TRBJ2-3 and V is TRBV27; maybe TRBD1 (5 bases). Per germline, CDR1 MNHEY and CDR2 SMNVEV (reference sequence). The CDR3 has 15 amino acids. V lost 5 bases and J lost 2, with 14 bases in between. The CDR3 spells CASSPRQISTDTQYF. The CDR3 DNA follows: TGTGCCAGCAGTCCCCGACAGATTTCCACAGATACGCAGTATTTT.

The chain has TRBV18 and TRBJ1-2; D is possibly TRBD1 (5 bases). The ends were cut back, 2 bases at V and 6 bases at J, with 28 bases in the middle. From germline, CDR1 is KGHSH and CDR2 LQKENI. The CDR3 is 19 amino acids. The CDR3: CASSPAPGNTALGRNGYTF. In DNA form, the CDR3 reads TGTGCCAGCTCACCAGCGCCTGGGAACACCGCTCTGGGGCGAAATGGCTACACCTTC.

The chain is built from TRBV18 and TRBJ2-7; no firm D call. Germline V gene sequence: CDR1 KGHSH, CDR2 LQKENI. This CDR3 is 15 amino acids long. V shed 1 base and J shed 0 bases, with 10 bases lying between them. CDR3 coding DNA: TGTGCCAGCTCACCACGGGCAGGAGACTCCTACGAGCAGTACTTC. As protein: CASSPRAGDSYEQYF.

This chain uses TRBV5-1 with TRBJ2-5; the D gene is possibly TRBD2 (5 bases). CDR3 length equals 16 residues. Trimming pared 4 bases from V and 5 bases from J, leaving 21 bases between. Germline V gene lookup returns CDR1 SGHRS and CDR2 YFSETQ. CDR3 region: CASSVPGPPREETQYF. The CDR3 DNA sequence: TGCGCCAGCAGCGTACCCGGACCTCCGAGGGAGGAGACCCAGTACTTC.

The genes are TRBV5-1 and TRBJ1-4; 7 bases match TRBD1. The CDR3 is 14 residues long. The germline gives CDR1 SGHRS, CDR2 YFSETQ. V lost 4 bases, J lost 3 bases, and 3 bases stayed unmatched. CDR3 region: CASSPGTANEKLFF. DNA of the CDR3: TGCGCCAGCAGCCCGGGGACAGCTAATGAAAAACTGTTTTTT.

This clone was seen more than once but under ten times. The chain carries TRBV7-9 and TRBJ1-5; D gene uncertain. CDR1 is SEHNR, CDR2 FQNEAQ, per germline (reference sequence). V lost 0 bases, J lost 8 bases, and 11 bases lay in between. This CDR3 comprises 14 residues. The CDR3 reads CASSLATGEEPQHF. The DNA for the CDR3 is TGTGCCAGCAGCTTAGCGACGGGCGAAGAGCCCCAGCATTTT.

The V gene is TRBV5-6, the J gene TRBJ1-1; possible D gene TRBD1, 6 bases. Trimming cost V 0 bases and J 4 bases, with 19 bases left between them. The CDR3 consists of 17 residues. Germline lookup yields CDR1 SGHDT and CDR2 YYEEEE. Here the CDR3 DNA reads TGTGCCAGCAGCTTGGTTGCGCGGGGGGCGCGTAGCACTGAAGCTTTCTTT. Translating gives CASSLVARGARSTEAFF.

V usage is TRBV2 and J usage is TRBJ2-7, with D possibly TRBD1 on 5 matching bases. Trimming cost V 6 bases and J 6 bases, with 9 bases left between them. The CDR3 is made up of 11 amino acids. Germline CDR1 SNHLY, CDR2 FYNNEI. CDR3 sequence (DNA): TGTGCCAGCAGCCCCCAGGGCGAGCAGTACTTC. Protein product: CASSPQGEQYF.

In nucleotides, the CDR3 is TGTGCCAGCACAAACCCGGACAGTCGGGGACCCGGGGAGCTGTTTTTT. Its protein is CASTNPDSRGPGELFF. This chain uses TRBV19 with TRBJ2-2, with D perhaps TRBD1 (6 bases). The V end lost 9 bases, the J end lost 6 bases, and 23 bases lay between the germline ends. This CDR3 region has 16 residues. The germline V gene has CDR1 LNHDA and CDR2 SQIVND (reference sequence).

The sample holds one count of this clone. This chain joins TRBV7-9 and TRBJ2-1; D not resolved. In germline, CDR1 is SEHNR, CDR2 FQNEAQ (reference sequence). CDR3 size: 12 residues. Trimming shortened V by 1 base and J by 10 bases, and 8 bases separated the two germline ends. The DNA for the CDR3 is TGTGCCAGCAGCTTAGATAGCAACGAGCAGTTCTTC. Translated, it gives CASSLDSNEQFF.

This clone was seen only a few times. The rearrangement joins TRBV7-9 to TRBJ2-4, with 16 bases fitting TRBD2. The CDR3 extends over 15 amino acids. Germline CDR1 is SEHNR and CDR2 is FQNEAQ (reference sequence). Losses at the gene ends were 5 bases for V and 7 bases for J; bases not matched to a gene: 2. The CDR3 loop reads CASSRGLAGGNIQYF. CDR3 in DNA: TGTGCCAGCAGCCGGGGACTAGCGGGAGGGAACATTCAGTACTTC.

The chain is built from TRBV28 and TRBJ2-2; 11 nucleotides align to TRBD2. The CDR3 totals 16 residues. The V and J ends lost 6 bases and 6 bases, in that order; junction bases with no gene match: 9. The germline V gene has CDR1 MDHEN and CDR2 SYDVKM. The CDR3 loop is CASSSPTSGSAGELFF. The DNA for the CDR3 is TGTGCCAGCAGCTCCCCCACTAGCGGGAGCGCCGGGGAGCTGTTTTTT.

The chain joins TRBV6-6 to TRBJ2-7, with D tentatively TRBD1 (5 bases). V was clipped by 6 bases and J by 3 bases, with 9 bases between them. Germline CDR1 and CDR2: MNHNY and SVGAGI (reference sequence). The CDR3 is 12 residues long. This chain's CDR3 is CASSRQSYEQYF. CDR3 DNA: TGTGCCAGCAGCCGACAGAGCTACGAGCAGTACTTC.

The chain recombines TRBV4-1 with TRBJ1-2; D is undetermined. Germline V gene data show CDR1 as MGHRA and CDR2 as YSYEKL. The V end lost 1 base, the J end lost 5 bases, and 11 bases lay between the germline ends. This CDR3 spans 14 amino acids. The CDR3 DNA reads as TGCGCCAGCAGCCAAGTGTCTGTAGGGTATGGCTACACCTTC. Amino acid sequence: CASSQVSVGYGYTF.

The rearrangement links TRBV4-2 to TRBJ2-7; TRBD1 or TRBD2 may be the D gene (5 bases each). Germline CDR1 reads LGHNA; CDR2 reads YNFKEQ. The CDR3 extends over 14 amino acids. With 2 bases removed from V and 10 bases from J, the gap between germline ends came to 18 bases. The CDR3 region has the DNA TGTGCCAGCAGCCAATATTCCGGGACGTCGAAACAGTACTTC. It yields the protein CASSQYSGTSKQYF.

The chain uses TRBV19 and TRBJ2-7; 7 bases fit TRBD1. Per germline, CDR1 LNHDA and CDR2 SQIVND (reference sequence). CDR3 size: 14 residues. V was clipped by 4 bases and J by 4 bases; unmatched bases: 7. CDR3 DNA: TGTGCCAGTAGTAGAGAGACAGGGTTGTACGAGCAGTACTTC. Protein: CASSRETGLYEQYF.

The chain has TRBV2 and TRBJ1-5, with TRBD1 matching 9 bases. Trimming cost V 2 bases and J 9 bases; bases outside gene matches: 8. The CDR3 length is 15 residues. CDR1 is SNHLY, CDR2 FYNNEI, per germline. CDR3 loop: CASSEMTGGSRPQHF. The DNA for the CDR3 is TGTGCCAGCAGTGAAATGACAGGGGGTTCTCGGCCCCAGCATTTT.